This T cell receptor (beta chain) was captured by sequencing in a study of T cells in Graves' hyperthyroidism and ophthalmopathy. Broader study findings: The majority of expanded thyroid clonotypes above 0.001 also appeared in blood.

Amplification of TCR beta CDR3 regions used RNA as the template. Initially, a first-round RT-PCR of the TCR CDR3 employed the HTBI primer set. TCRdb passed the multiplex PCR reads through MiXCR, listing each CDR3 protein once. The table records a few hundred thousand distinct CDR3 sequences, 14% of them present only once. This clonotype occurred a few times. Its antigen is as yet unknown. Over 18 months, lack of ophthalmopathy progression marked Graves' hyperthyroidism as stable. Sequenced material: blood. The TCR sequence derives from a middle-aged woman with Graves' hyperthyroidism.

Here the CDR3 DNA reads TGTGCCAGTAGTCCCCTAGGGGGCCGGATAGCCATGGCCGGGGAGCTGTTTTTT. It encodes CASSPLGGRIAMAGELFF. The V gene is TRBV19, the J gene TRBJ2-2, with 7 bases identical to TRBD1. The CDR3 is made up of 18 amino acids. The trim removed 5 bases at V and 6 bases at J, leaving 18 bases unmatched. CDR1 and CDR2 (germline): LNHDA, SQIVND (reference sequence).